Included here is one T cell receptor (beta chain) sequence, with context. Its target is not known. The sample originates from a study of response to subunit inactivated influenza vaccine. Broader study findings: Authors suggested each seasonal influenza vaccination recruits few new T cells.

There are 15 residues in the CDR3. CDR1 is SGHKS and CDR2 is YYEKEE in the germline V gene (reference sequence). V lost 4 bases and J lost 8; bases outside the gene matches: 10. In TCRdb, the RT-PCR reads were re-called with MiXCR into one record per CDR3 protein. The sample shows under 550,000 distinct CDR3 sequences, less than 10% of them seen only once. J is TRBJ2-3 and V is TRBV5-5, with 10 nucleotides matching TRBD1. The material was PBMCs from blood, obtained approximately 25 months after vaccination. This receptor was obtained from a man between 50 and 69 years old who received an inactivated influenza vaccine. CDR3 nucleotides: TGTGCCAGCAGCCCAGGACAGGGGGGGTCTGGTACGCAGTATTTT. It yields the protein CASSPGQGGSGTQYF.